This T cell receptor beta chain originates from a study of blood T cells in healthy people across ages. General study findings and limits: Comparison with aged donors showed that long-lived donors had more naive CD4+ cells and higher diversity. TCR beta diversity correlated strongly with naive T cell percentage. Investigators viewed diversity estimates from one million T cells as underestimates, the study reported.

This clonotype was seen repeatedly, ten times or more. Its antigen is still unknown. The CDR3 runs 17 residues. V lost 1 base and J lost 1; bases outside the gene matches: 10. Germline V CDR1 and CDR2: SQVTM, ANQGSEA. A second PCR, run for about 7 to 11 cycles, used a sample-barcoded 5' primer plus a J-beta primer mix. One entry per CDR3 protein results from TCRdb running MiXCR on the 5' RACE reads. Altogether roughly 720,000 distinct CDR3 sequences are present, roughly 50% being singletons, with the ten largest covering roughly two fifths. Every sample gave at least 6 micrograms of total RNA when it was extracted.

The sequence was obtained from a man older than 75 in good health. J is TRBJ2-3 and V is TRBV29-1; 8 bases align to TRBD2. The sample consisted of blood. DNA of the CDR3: TGCAGCGTTGAAGGGGAATCAGCGGGAGTCCGCACAGATACGCAGTATTTT. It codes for CSVEGESAGVRTDTQYF.